A selection of T cell receptor beta chains follows, all from one sample in a study of T cells after yellow fever vaccination. MiXCR, run by TCRdb on the 5' RACE reads, gives a single entry per CDR3 protein. The data hold about 310,000 distinct CDR3 sequences, with around 4% observed a single time. Here the sequenced sample was PBMCs, taken on the day of the yellow fever booster vaccination. The origin of the receptors is a man between 18 and 35 years old who received the YFV17D yellow fever vaccine. Both conserved end residues are part of each CDR3. D genes are given only for firm matches. Some rows have no size entry. The others give once, few or many, or a class for an expanded clone.

D: TRBD1
J: TRBJ1-5
V: TRBV7-2
size: .
CDR3: CASSFNPGQGWGQPQHF
DNA: TGTGCCAGCAGCTTCAACCCGGGACAGGGGTGGGGGCAGCCCCAGCATTTT

D: .
J: TRBJ2-1
V: TRBV28
size: many
CDR3: CASSWAPGGGSYNEQFF
DNA: TGTGCCAGCAGTTGGGCCCCTGGGGGCGGCTCCTACAATGAGCAGTTCTTC

D: TRBD2
J: TRBJ2-1
V: TRBV7-9
size: many
CDR3: CASSLSGGATNEQFF
DNA: TGTGCCAGCAGCCTCAGCGGGGGGGCGACGAATGAGCAGTTCTTC

D: .
J: TRBJ1-5
V: TRBV12-3/TRBV12-4
size: many
CDR3: CASSLDRSNQPQHF
DNA: TGTGCCAGCAGCCTCGACAGGAGCAATCAGCCCCAGCATTTT

D: .
J: TRBJ1-2
V: TRBV6-6
size: .
CDR3: CASQEPRGGYTF
DNA: TGTGCCAGCCAAGAGCCTCGGGGTGGCTACACCTTC

D: .
J: TRBJ1-1
V: TRBV7-3
size: .
CDR3: CASSTTPTGLNTEAFF
DNA: TGTGCCAGCAGCACCACTCCGACAGGACTGAACACTGAAGCTTTCTTT

D: .
J: TRBJ1-1
V: TRBV7-9
size: many
CDR3: CASSFKWRGLNTEAFF
DNA: TGTGCCAGCAGCTTTAAGTGGAGGGGCTTGAACACTGAAGCTTTCTTT

D: .
J: TRBJ2-4
V: TRBV4-1
size: many
CDR3: CASSQGAIQYF
DNA: TGCGCCAGCAGCCAGGGAGCAATTCAGTACTTC

D: TRBD1
J: TRBJ2-1
V: TRBV7-6
size: few
CDR3: CASSYTGGPYNEQFF
DNA: TGTGCCAGCAGCTATACAGGGGGCCCTTACAATGAGCAGTTCTTC

D: TRBD2
J: TRBJ2-1
V: TRBV25-1
size: many
CDR3: CASSSPGGGRYNEQFF
DNA: TGTGCCAGCAGTTCGCCGGGCGGGGGGCGATACAATGAGCAGTTCTTC

D: .
J: TRBJ2-1
V: TRBV7-6
size: few
CDR3: CASSREGAGTINEQFF
DNA: TGTGCCAGCAGCCGGGAGGGGGCAGGAACTATCAATGAGCAGTTCTTC

D: .
J: TRBJ2-5
V: TRBV5-1
size: many
CDR3: CASSLGASQETQYF
DNA: TGCGCCAGCAGCTTGGGGGCGAGCCAAGAGACCCAGTACTTC

D: TRBD1
J: TRBJ2-3
V: TRBV29-1
size: few
CDR3: CSTRQGMNTDTQYF
DNA: TGCAGCACCCGACAGGGGATGAACACAGATACGCAGTATTTT

D: .
J: TRBJ1-5
V: TRBV4-3
size: many
CDR3: CASSQDTDQPQHF
DNA: TGCGCCAGCAGCCAAGACACGGATCAGCCCCAGCATTTT

D: TRBD2
J: TRBJ2-3
V: TRBV7-2
size: few
CDR3: CASSTRYGTSAATDTQYF
DNA: TGTGCCAGCAGCACCCGATACGGGACTAGCGCTGCCACAGATACGCAGTATTTT

D: .
J: TRBJ1-5
V: TRBV6-5
size: .
CDR3: CASSCSWGQPQHF
DNA: TGTGCCAGCAGTTGCTCGTGGGGACAGCCCCAGCATTTT

D: TRBD2
J: TRBJ2-7
V: TRBV6-5
size: many
CDR3: CASSPTGATSGRPKYEQYF
DNA: TGTGCCAGCAGTCCCACGGGGGCGACTAGCGGGAGACCCAAATACGAGCAGTACTTC

D: .
J: TRBJ2-2
V: TRBV6-5
size: few
CDR3: CASSRTSMNTGELFF
DNA: TGTGCCAGCAGCCGGACTTCAATGAACACCGGGGAGCTGTTTTTT

D: .
J: TRBJ2-3
V: TRBV5-4
size: many
CDR3: CASSTAERSRPDSDTQYF
DNA: TGTGCCAGCAGCACCGCGGAACGGTCCCGCCCAGATTCAGATACGCAGTATTTT

D: TRBD2
J: TRBJ2-3
V: TRBV19
size: many
CDR3: CATHDGGAGTDTQYF
DNA: TGTGCCACCCACGACGGGGGGGCAGGGACAGATACGCAGTATTTT

D: .
J: TRBJ1-5
V: TRBV20-1
size: many
CDR3: CSASLLAGDSNQPQHF
DNA: TGCAGTGCTAGCCTGTTGGCAGGGGATAGCAATCAGCCCCAGCATTTT

D: .
J: TRBJ2-3
V: TRBV24-1
size: .
CDR3: CATSDAGGGDTQYF
DNA: TGTGCCACCAGTGATGCCGGGGGAGGAGATACGCAGTATTTT

D: TRBD1
J: TRBJ1-4
V: TRBV15
size: .
CDR3: CATSRDGDRGQTNEKLFF
DNA: TGTGCCACCAGCAGAGACGGAGACAGGGGCCAAACTAATGAAAAACTGTTTTTT

D: TRBD2
J: TRBJ2-2
V: TRBV5-1
size: many
CDR3: CASSSGLAGRGELFF
DNA: TGCGCCAGCAGCTCCGGACTAGCGGGGCGCGGGGAGCTGTTTTTT

D: TRBD1
J: TRBJ1-2
V: TRBV28
size: few
CDR3: CASTYGRGLYGYTF
DNA: TGTGCCAGCACTTACGGCAGGGGGCTCTATGGCTACACCTTC

D: TRBD2
J: TRBJ2-2
V: TRBV4-1
size: few
CDR3: CASSPRLAGASLAGELFF
DNA: TGCGCCAGCAGCCCCCGACTAGCGGGGGCCTCACTAGCCGGGGAGCTGTTTTTT

D: .
J: TRBJ2-3
V: TRBV12-3/TRBV12-4
size: .
CDR3: CASRHTDTQYF
DNA: TGTGCCAGCAGGCACACAGATACGCAGTATTTT

D: .
J: TRBJ1-2
V: TRBV5-5
size: .
CDR3: CASSLDPGADYGYTF
DNA: TGTGCCAGCAGCTTGGATCCAGGGGCGGACTATGGCTACACCTTC

D: TRBD2
J: TRBJ2-6
V: TRBV7-9
size: .
CDR3: CASTRGGSSVANVLTF
DNA: TGTGCCAGCACCCGGGGGGGGTCCTCTGTGGCCAACGTCCTGACTTTC

D: .
J: TRBJ1-5
V: TRBV4-3
size: .
CDR3: CASSLEVVAGNQPQHF
DNA: TGCGCCAGCAGCCTGGAGGTGGTCGCGGGAAATCAGCCCCAGCATTTT

D: .
J: TRBJ1-1
V: TRBV5-1
size: many
CDR3: CASSLVYNTEAFF
DNA: TGCGCCAGCAGCTTGGTTTATAACACTGAAGCTTTCTTT

D: .
J: TRBJ2-3
V: TRBV9
size: few
CDR3: CASSVVGGVSTDTQYF
DNA: TGTGCCAGCAGCGTAGTCGGCGGGGTGTCAACAGATACGCAGTATTTT

D: .
J: TRBJ2-2
V: TRBV7-9
size: many
CDR3: CASTLFSPANTGELFF
DNA: TGTGCCAGCACCCTCTTTTCCCCCGCGAACACCGGGGAGCTGTTTTTT

D: .
J: TRBJ2-1
V: TRBV3-1
size: few
CDR3: CASSRQGGTNEQFF
DNA: TGTGCCAGCAGCCGACAGGGAGGTACGAATGAGCAGTTCTTC

D: TRBD1
J: TRBJ1-5
V: TRBV10-3
size: many
CDR3: CAISEPGQDNQPQHF
DNA: TGTGCCATCAGTGAGCCGGGACAGGACAATCAGCCCCAGCATTTT

D: .
J: TRBJ2-5
V: TRBV28
size: .
CDR3: CASRQGIKTQYF
DNA: TGTGCCAGCAGGCAGGGGATAAAGACCCAGTACTTC

D: .
J: TRBJ1-2
V: TRBV6-2/TRBV6-3
size: .
CDR3: CASSYTSGPYGYTF
DNA: TGTGCCAGCAGTTACACCTCTGGACCCTATGGCTACACCTTC

D: TRBD2
J: TRBJ2-5
V: TRBV20-1
size: few
CDR3: CSARGGTSGGSYF
DNA: TGCAGTGCTAGGGGGGGGACTAGCGGCGGATCGTACTTC

D: .
J: TRBJ2-7
V: TRBV6-2/TRBV6-3
size: many
CDR3: CASSWDLLGVEQYF
DNA: TGTGCCAGCAGTTGGGACCTTCTAGGAGTCGAGCAGTACTTC

D: .
J: TRBJ2-1
V: TRBV11-2
size: .
CDR3: CASSLYHPNNEQFF
DNA: TGTGCCAGCAGCTTATATCACCCGAACAATGAGCAGTTCTTC

D: .
J: TRBJ2-3
V: TRBV20-1
size: many
CDR3: CSARQDRTDTQYF
DNA: TGCAGTGCCCGACAGGATCGCACAGATACGCAGTATTTT

D: .
J: TRBJ1-1
V: TRBV6-6
size: few
CDR3: CASSSTRGETEAFF
DNA: TGTGCCAGCAGTTCAACCCGGGGGGAGACTGAAGCTTTCTTT

D: TRBD2
J: TRBJ2-3
V: TRBV7-2
size: few
CDR3: CASSLYLAGHTDTQYF
DNA: TGTGCCAGCAGCCTTTACCTAGCGGGCCACACAGATACGCAGTATTTT

D: .
J: TRBJ2-7
V: TRBV6-2/TRBV6-3
size: many
CDR3: CATLSLASYEQYF
DNA: TGTGCCACTCTATCCTTAGCGAGCTACGAGCAGTACTTC

D: TRBD1
J: TRBJ1-6
V: TRBV7-8
size: .
CDR3: CASSPGGTDNSPLHF
DNA: TGTGCCAGCAGCCCAGGGGGTACAGATAATTCACCCCTCCACTTT

D: .
J: TRBJ2-2
V: TRBV7-7
size: few
CDR3: CASSPSRVGTGELFF
DNA: TGTGCCAGCAGCCCCTCCCGGGTGGGCACCGGGGAGCTGTTTTTT

D: .
J: TRBJ1-5
V: TRBV12-3/TRBV12-4
size: many
CDR3: CASSLATGAGNQPQHF
DNA: TGTGCCAGCAGTTTAGCCACTGGGGCGGGGAATCAGCCCCAGCATTTT

D: .
J: TRBJ1-2
V: TRBV19
size: .
CDR3: CASSTGMYYTF
DNA: TGTGCCAGTAGCACAGGGATGTACTACACCTTC

D: TRBD1
J: TRBJ2-1
V: TRBV5-1
size: .
CDR3: CASSLVGGDGYYEQFF
DNA: TGCGCCAGCAGCTTGGTAGGGGGCGATGGGTACTATGAGCAGTTCTTC

D: .
J: TRBJ2-5
V: TRBV10-3
size: many
CDR3: CAISGAQETQYF
DNA: TGTGCCATCAGTGGGGCTCAAGAGACCCAGTACTTC

D: .
J: TRBJ2-3
V: TRBV7-9
size: .
CDR3: CASSLPLATQYF
DNA: TGTGCCAGCAGCTTACCACTAGCTACGCAGTATTTT

D: .
J: TRBJ2-2
V: TRBV7-9
size: few
CDR3: CASSHRQENTGELFF
DNA: TGTGCCAGCAGCCACCGACAGGAGAACACCGGGGAGCTGTTTTTT

D: .
J: TRBJ2-7
V: TRBV7-2
size: many
CDR3: CASSLGSGAPYEQYF
DNA: TGTGCCAGCAGCTTAGGGTCAGGAGCTCCCTACGAGCAGTACTTC

D: .
J: TRBJ1-2
V: TRBV12-3/TRBV12-4
size: .
CDR3: CASTLGRALDYGYTF
DNA: TGTGCCAGCACCCTGGGACGGGCGCTTGACTATGGCTACACCTTC

D: .
J: TRBJ2-1
V: TRBV20-1
size: many
CDR3: CSASWTDRHNEQFF
DNA: TGCAGTGCTAGCTGGACCGACAGACACAATGAGCAGTTCTTC

D: TRBD2
J: TRBJ2-2
V: TRBV9
size: few
CDR3: CASSVVARGGPGELFF
DNA: TGTGCCAGCAGCGTAGTTGCCCGGGGGGGCCCCGGGGAGCTGTTTTTT

D: TRBD2
J: TRBJ2-3
V: TRBV7-2
size: few
CDR3: CASSRLAGTDTQYF
DNA: TGTGCCAGCAGCCGACTAGCGGGCACAGATACGCAGTATTTT

D: .
J: TRBJ1-2
V: TRBV12-3/TRBV12-4
size: .
CDR3: CASSLTGPANYGYTF
DNA: TGTGCCAGCAGCCTGACAGGTCCAGCTAACTATGGCTACACCTTC

D: .
J: TRBJ1-6
V: TRBV6-1
size: few
CDR3: CASTVSGVGSPLHF
DNA: TGTGCCAGCACCGTGTCCGGGGTAGGTTCACCCCTCCACTTT